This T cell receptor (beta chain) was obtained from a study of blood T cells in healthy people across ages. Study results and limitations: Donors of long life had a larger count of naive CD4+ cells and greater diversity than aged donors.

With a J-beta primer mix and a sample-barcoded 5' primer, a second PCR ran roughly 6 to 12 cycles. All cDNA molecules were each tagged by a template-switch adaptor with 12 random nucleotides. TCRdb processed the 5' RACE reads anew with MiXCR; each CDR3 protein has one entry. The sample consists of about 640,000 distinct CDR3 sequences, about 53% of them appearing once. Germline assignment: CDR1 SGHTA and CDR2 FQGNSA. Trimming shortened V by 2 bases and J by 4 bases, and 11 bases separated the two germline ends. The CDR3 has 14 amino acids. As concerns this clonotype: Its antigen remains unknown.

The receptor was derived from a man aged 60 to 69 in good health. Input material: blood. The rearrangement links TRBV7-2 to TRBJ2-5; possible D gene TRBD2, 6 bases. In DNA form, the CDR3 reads TGTGCCAGCAGCTTATTTGGAGGGAGAGAGACCCAGTACTTC. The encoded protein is CASSLFGGRETQYF. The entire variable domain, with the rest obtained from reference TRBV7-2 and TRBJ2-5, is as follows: GAGVSQSPSNKVTEKGKDVELRCDPISGHTALYWYRQSLGQGLEFLIYFQGNSAPDKSGLPSDRFSAERTGGSVSTLTIQRTQQEDSAVYLCASSLFGGRETQYFGPGTRLLVL.